This TCR beta chain was sequenced in a study of shared clonotypes between healthy human individuals. Germline-derived CDR1 and CDR2 are GTSNPN and SVGIG (reference sequence). There are 13 residues in the CDR3. Trimming removed 4 bases from V and 2 bases from J, with 11 bases in between. Profiled with immunoSEQ multiplex PCR; TCRdb holds only in-frame clones, not every one. The table lists approximately 2.5 million clones, more than 90% of them singletons. The study separated CD4+ cells into CD45RA+ naive and CD45RA-negative memory subsets. Sequenced material: naive CD4+ T cells sorted from blood. Documented subset: CD45RA+ positively selected. The rearrangement links TRBV30 to TRBJ1-2; TRBD1 is a possible D gene (5 bases). The TCR was taken from a man aged 18 to 30 in good health. The CDR3 region has the DNA TGTGCCTGGACGAGACAGAGCAACTATGGCTACACCTTC. The encoded protein is CAWTRQSNYGYTF.